This T cell receptor (beta chain) emerged from a study of T cell changes during pregnancy in multiple sclerosis. Trimming cost V 0 bases and J 9 bases, with 18 bases left between them. CDR1 MGHRA and CDR2 YSYEKL come from the germline V gene. The CDR3 has 17 residues. Sequenced by immunoSEQ multiplex PCR; TCRdb stores in-frame clones only, minus some. Among some 83,000 clones listed, roughly nine tenths were seen once. Sequenced here: PBMCs, sampled in the first trimester of pregnancy. This sequence originates from a female donor in good health, serving as a control in a pregnancy study. Some clones in this sample may be carry-over from other donors' samples. The chain links TRBV4-1 to TRBJ1-6; D gene unclear. CDR3: CASSQDDRPETGSPLHF. The CDR3 DNA sequence: TGCGCCAGCAGCCAAGATGACCGTCCAGAGACGGGTTCACCCCTCCACTTT.